The 18 T cell receptor beta chains in this list originate from one sample, sequenced in a study of T cells expressing NK-cell markers. TCRdb reprocessed the 5' RACE reads and keeps a single row for each CDR3 protein, giving no DNA. The sample table includes tens of thousands of distinct CDR3 sequences. Sequencing was performed on blood T cells: a sorted CD56 or NKG2C T cell subset, CD4+ or CD8+ T cells, or bulk PBMC T cells (not recorded which). The receptors were sampled from a woman between 18 and 70 years old in good health.

The genes are TRBV30 and TRBJ1-5; TCRdb's D call, TRBD1, is unchecked because there is no DNA. The germline V gene encodes CDR1 GTSNPN and CDR2 SVGIG (reference sequence). This CDR3 region has 14 residues. CDR3 sequence reads: CAWGWGGVGQPQHF. The variable domain in full, completed from reference TRBV30 and TRBJ1-5, reads SQTIHQWPATLVQPVGSPLSLECTVEGTSNPNLYWYRQAAGRGLQLLFYSVGIGQISSEVPQNLSASRPQDRQFILSSKKLLLSDSGFYLCAWGWGGVGQPQHFGDGTRLSIL.

The rearrangement joins TRBV12-3 or TRBV12-4 to TRBJ2-7; TCRdb proposes TRBD2, but this gene call is untestable without DNA. The CDR3 is made up of 15 amino acids. CDR3 in amino acids: CASSLSSGSIYEQYF.

The J gene is TRBJ2-5, the V gene TRBV28; checking the TCRdb D call of TRBD1 is not possible without DNA. The CDR3 is 14 amino acids. CDR1 MDHEN and CDR2 SYDVKM come from the germline V gene. CDR3: CASSLQGGYETQYF.

The chain uses TRBV11-2 and TRBJ2-6; TCRdb's assignment of TRBD1 cannot be checked, as there is no DNA. From germline, CDR1 is SGHAT and CDR2 FQNNGV. The length of the CDR3 is 17 residues. CDR3 sequence reads: CASDWDRGFSGANVLTF. Filled out from reference TRBV11-2 and TRBJ2-6, the complete variable domain reads EAGVAQSPRYKIIEKRQSVAFWCNPISGHATLYWYQQILGQGPKLLIQFQNNGVVDDSQLPKDRFSAERLKGVDSTLKIQPAKLEDSAVYLCASDWDRGFSGANVLTFGAGSRLTVL.

V gene TRBV14 combines with J gene TRBJ2-2; the D call from TCRdb, TRBD1, cannot be confirmed without DNA. The CDR3 contains 16 residues. Germline CDR1 SGHDN, CDR2 FVKESK. CDR3 in amino acids: CASSQAGTGSTGELFF. Full variable domain (outside the CDR3, taken from reference TRBV14 and TRBJ2-2): EAGVTQFPSHSVIEKGQTVTLRCDPISGHDNLYWYRRVMGKEIKFLLHFVKESKQDESGMPNNRFLAERTGGTYSTLKVQPAELEDSGVYFCASSQAGTGSTGELFFGEGSRLTVL.

The genes are TRBV21-1 and TRBJ2-7. TRBV21-1 is a documented pseudogene. This CDR3 is 16 amino acids long. The chain's CDR3 is CASSKGAVHASYEQYF.

The chain has TRBV27 and TRBJ2-1; the D call of TRBD2 rests on TCRdb alone, since no DNA is present to check it. CDR1 is MNHEY, CDR2 SMNVEV, per germline (reference sequence). The CDR3 is made up of 15 amino acids. CDR3 sequence: CASQGVGPLWDEQFF.

This sequence joins TRBV20-1 and TRBJ2-6; TCRdb reports TRBD2, a call that lacks DNA to check it against. Germline CDR1 and CDR2: DFQATT and SNEGSKA (reference sequence). This CDR3 region has 15 residues. The CDR3 is CSARGRVAGANVLTF.

The CDR3 protein is CASSLEGPIWEQYF. This rearrangement joins TRBV7-9 to TRBJ2-7; with no DNA, the TCRdb D assignment of TRBD1 cannot be verified. This CDR3 is built from 14 residues. Germline V gene sequence: CDR1 SEHNR, CDR2 FQNEAQ (reference sequence).

The V call is TRBV7-9, the J call TRBJ2-2; absent DNA, TCRdb's TRBD1 call cannot be checked. The germline gives CDR1 SEHNR, CDR2 FQNEAQ (reference sequence). The CDR3 is 15 amino acids. This chain's CDR3 is CASSSWDRVTGELFF.

The rearrangement joins TRBV12-3 or TRBV12-4 to TRBJ2-1. This CDR3 has 12 amino acids. CDR3 in amino acids: CASRGNGNEQFF.

The genes are TRBV6-1 and TRBJ2-5; TCRdb gives TRBD2 as the D gene, but with no DNA this cannot be confirmed. The V gene's germline CDR1 is MNHNS and CDR2 SASEGT. The CDR3 sequence is 15 residues long. The CDR3 protein is CASSGLAGDLKTQYF.

The J gene is TRBJ2-7, the V gene TRBV27; TCRdb selects TRBD1, and the lack of DNA leaves this call unchecked. The CDR3 covers 14 residues. Per the germline V gene, CDR1 is MNHEY and CDR2 is SMNVEV (reference sequence). The CDR3 spells CASSSGQNSYEQYF.

Frequency places this clonotype as medium-sized. The chain couples TRBV5-1 to TRBJ2-1; the TCRdb D gene call, TRBD1, has no DNA to confirm it. The CDR3 sequence is 16 residues long. Germline CDR1 SGHRS, CDR2 YFSETQ. CDR3 protein: CASSKNPGQGGNEQFF.

The chain combines TRBV10-3 with TRBJ2-7; TCRdb gives TRBD1 as the D gene, but with no DNA this cannot be confirmed. The length of the CDR3 is 13 residues. Germline CDR1 ENHRY, CDR2 SYGVKD. CDR3 protein: CAISESRDYEQYF.

The chain employs TRBV27 and TRBJ1-2. The CDR3 has 14 amino acids. CDR1 is MNHEY, CDR2 SMNVEV, per germline (reference sequence). The CDR3 is CASSLHKSNYGYTF.

The chain uses TRBV3-1 and TRBJ1-4. CDR1 is LGHDT and CDR2 is YNNKEL in the germline V gene (reference sequence). There are 14 residues in the CDR3. The CDR3 sequence is CASSQEWLNEKLFF.

The chain couples TRBV12-3 or TRBV12-4 to TRBJ2-1; TCRdb's assignment of TRBD1 cannot be checked, as there is no DNA. The CDR3 spans 16 residues. This CDR3 reads CASSGGAGGPYNEQFF.